The rows below give T cell receptor beta chains drawn from one sample of a study of cytomegalovirus exposure and HLA in healthy donors. Profiled with immunoSEQ multiplex PCR; TCRdb holds only in-frame clones, not every one. The sample lists about 160,000 clones; approximately 80% were seen once. The source material was PBMCs. The receptors were sampled from a male donor in good health and CMV-seropositive. CDR3s leave out the opening cysteine and the closing phenylalanine or tryptophan. A D gene is named only where the DNA matches it firmly.

ASSLDRATGDEQY,TRBJ2-7,TRBD1,TRBV11-2
ASSTYSSSYNEQF,TRBJ2-1,-,TRBV18
ASSPGGLEAF,TRBJ1-1,-,TRBV27
AWRGTSQETQY,TRBJ2-5,-,TRBV30
ASSFFSSSGNQETQY,TRBJ2-5,TRBD2,TRBV28
ASSRQEINEKLF,TRBJ1-4,-,TRBV5-6
SVGTALYNEQF,TRBJ2-1,-,TRBV29-1
ASSLVGPGGNQPQH,TRBJ1-5,-,TRBV7-2
ARSSCRDRGHLFSTNEKLF,TRBJ1-4,TRBD1,TRBV19
ASSLGQGLFEQY,TRBJ2-7,TRBD1,TRBV28
ASSLRQFSNQPQH,TRBJ1-5,-,TRBV19
ASSSRHGPNQPQH,TRBJ1-5,-,TRBV7-2
ASSPRQDNQPQH,TRBJ1-5,-,TRBV18
ATSAEGSSYNEQF,TRBJ2-1,-,TRBV6-4
ASSPRTGGSYGYT,TRBJ1-2,TRBD1,TRBV6-1
ASSLRQPSGRINEQF,TRBJ2-1,TRBD2,TRBV5-1
ASSWDFSSTDTQY,TRBJ2-3,-,TRBV5-1
ASREGAYYGYT,TRBJ1-2,-,TRBV27
SVEILDSTETQY,TRBJ2-5,-,TRBV29-1
ASRETGNGNEQF,TRBJ2-1,TRBD1,TRBV6-4
ASGFTPRQGGYGYT,TRBJ1-2,TRBD1,TRBV12-5
ASSQGLRTNEKLF,TRBJ1-4,-,TRBV5-5
ASRELAGIAYEQY,TRBJ2-7,TRBD2,TRBV2
ASSQSSSTDTQY,TRBJ2-3,-,TRBV4-3
ASSPGGHGRDTQY,TRBJ2-3,-,TRBV27
ASTPSWPTRAGDTQY,TRBJ2-3,-,TRBV28
ASSLSSNQPQH,TRBJ1-5,-,TRBV11-3